The clone carrying this TCR beta chain was counted a single time. The data stem from a study of blood T cell repertoires in COVID-19. About the research overall: The analysed material was cDNA or gDNA that came from T cells, B-cell-depleted T cells, or PBMCs.

The CDR3 contains 16 residues. Germline CDR1 MNHEY, CDR2 SVGEGT. The trim removed 5 bases at V and 7 bases at J, leaving 14 bases unmatched. Sequencing was performed with immunoSEQ multiplex PCR; in TCRdb, only in-frame clones are kept and a portion is missing. The sample records 70,000 to 95,000 clones, roughly 96% being singletons. Specimen: peripheral blood. The rearrangement links TRBV6-2 or TRBV6-3 to TRBJ2-1; TRBD2 matches 7 bases. The TCR originated in a human donor with active COVID-19. The donor label of this sample is uncertain. CDR3 loop: CASSRTLAGQRNEQFF. The CDR3 nucleotides read TGTGCCAGCAGTCGGACCTTAGCGGGCCAAAGGAATGAGCAGTTCTTC.